This T cell receptor (beta chain) was obtained from a study of siplizumab effects on memory and regulatory T cells (dated 2019 in TCRdb). Context from the whole study: The study examined how the anti-CD2 antibody siplizumab affects alloreactive T-cell subsets in allogeneic mixed lymphocyte reactions built from human PBMCs.

In the case of this clone: The clone's antigen remains unknown. No base-level quality is on record; no much larger clone is a single base apart.

Sequences LGHNA (CDR1) and YNFKEQ (CDR2) are obtained from the germline V gene. Counted from cysteine to phenylalanine, this CDR3 has 16 amino acids. CDR3 DNA only is kept here, 48 bases in frame from base 1. Germline trimming amounts to 4 bases on V and 5 bases on J, with 13 as the count of junction bases outside the gene matches. Libraries were made using the immunoSEQ multiplex PCR assay. The deep sequencing platform assayed around 94,000 TCR templates per sample. Genomic DNA extracted from sorted T cells was used for TCRbeta CDR3 sequencing. Regarding the original processing steps: The R programming language was used for clonal analysis of TCRbeta CDR3 data. Unstimulated samples were compared with post-reaction CFSE-low samples to define alloreactive CD4+ and CD8+ clones. Regulatory or non-regulatory origin was assigned to alloreactive CD4+ clones by matching of sequences to sorted unstimulated Treg and non-Treg repertoires. This immuneACCESS table, as held by TCRdb, lists in-frame sequences with V and J called but not all clones. Of the missing ones, under half trace to an unresolved V gene in checked studies; the others have no known cause. The DNA was the basis for D and trimming; V, J and clone size are from that table. The sample table shows tens of thousands of clones, and approximately 93% are seen once. Of the sample, 0.3% is held by the ten largest clones.

Sorted unstimulated T cells and proliferating T cells recovered from mixed lymphocyte reactions underwent TCRbeta CDR3 sequencing. Fresh whole blood from over eight HLA-typed healthy donors served as the source for isolating PBMCs. Unstimulated CD4+ non-regulatory T cells were FACS-sorted to map the origin of alloreactive clones. Results the study describes overall, beyond this receptor: Compared with memory T cells, unstimulated naive T cells appeared more diverse, and naive cells seemed to make a substantial contribution to the alloresponse. Siplizumab significantly reduced the cumulative frequency of alloreactive sequences traceable to unstimulated CD4+ memory T cells. For roughly 75-97% of proliferating CD4+ or CD8+ clones, no naive or memory phenotype could be assigned. Among mappable alloreactive CD4+ clones, an average Treg-derived fraction of 68.8% was observed with siplizumab, compared with approximately 25% in control reactions. Because sequences at frequencies below about 10^-5 were poorly captured, only a minor fraction of alloreactive clones could be mapped back to unstimulated subsets. Whether proliferating Tregs from siplizumab cultures were suppressive was not functionally confirmed.

The rearrangement combines TRBV4-2 with TRBJ2-5, with 7 bases matching TRBD2. Material for sequencing was non-Treg CD4+ T cells sorted from blood. The cell subset or site tag for this specimen amounts to: FACS-sorted unstimulated CD4+ non-regulatory T cells. This TCR derives from a human donor in good health. Here is the DNA: TGTGCCAGCAGCCGATTCGGGACTACCACGGGGGAGACCCAGTACTTC. This yields the protein CASSRFGTTTGETQYF.